This TCR beta chain appears in the sequencing data of a study of T cells in Graves' hyperthyroidism and ophthalmopathy. V gave up 2 bases and J gave up 4 bases, with 13 bases separating them. The CDR3 loop spans 15 amino acids. What was amplified from RNA transcripts were TCR beta CDR3 regions. Initially, a first-round RT-PCR of the TCR CDR3 employed the HTBI primer set. TCRdb passed the multiplex PCR reads through MiXCR, listing each CDR3 protein once. The repertoire holds about 600,000 distinct CDR3 sequences, about a sixth seen once, with under 3.5% in the top ten. Study results and limitations: Ophthalmopathy was distinguished from stable hyperthyroidism by 13 V-J signatures.

This clonotype was counted ten times or more. Its matching antigen is unknown. This chain links TRBV12-3 or TRBV12-4 with TRBJ2-3; D uncertain. What was sequenced was blood. This receptor was taken from a woman aged 40 to 50 with Graves' ophthalmopathy. The CDR3 nucleotides read TGTGCCAGCAGTTTACTTATAAGTTCGGCAGATACGCAGTATTTT. Translated, it gives CASSLLISSADTQYF.